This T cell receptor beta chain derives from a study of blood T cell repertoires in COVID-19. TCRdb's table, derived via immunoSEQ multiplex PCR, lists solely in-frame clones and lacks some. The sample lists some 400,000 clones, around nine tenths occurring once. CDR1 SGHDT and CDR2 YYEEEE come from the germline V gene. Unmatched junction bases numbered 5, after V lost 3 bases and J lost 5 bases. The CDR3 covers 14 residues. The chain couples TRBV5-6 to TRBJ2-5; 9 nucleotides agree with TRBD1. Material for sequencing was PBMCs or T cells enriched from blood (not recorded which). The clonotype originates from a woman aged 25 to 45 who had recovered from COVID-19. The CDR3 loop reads CASSSRQGGETQYF. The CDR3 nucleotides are TGTGCCAGCAGCTCGAGACAGGGGGGTGAGACCCAGTACTTC.